The 4 T cell receptor beta chains given below trace back to one sample, sequenced in a study of cytomegalovirus exposure and HLA in healthy donors. The PCR was carried out with 60 Vbeta primers and 13 Jbeta primers. The protocol was immunoSEQ multiplex PCR, while the TCRdb copy is restricted to in-frame clones and leaves out a portion. The repertoire holds roughly 77,000 clones, with approximately 78% as singletons. The sample comprised PBMCs. The receptors come from a man between 35 and 55 years old in good health and CMV-seronegative.

This chain uses TRBV5-8 with TRBJ2-1; 7 bases line up with TRBD2. CDR3 length: 15 amino acids. After removal of 0 bases from V and 8 bases from J, the junction contained 8 bases not matched to a gene. Germline CDR1 SGHTS, CDR2 YDEGEE. The DNA for the CDR3 is TGTGCCAGCAGCTTGGCGGCGGGAGTATTAGATGAGCAGTTCTTC. Protein: CASSLAAGVLDEQFF.

The rearrangement uses TRBV27 and TRBJ2-6, with 8 bases aligning to TRBD1. V trimming: 4 bases; J trimming: 0 bases; junction bases outside the gene matches: 5. The CDR3 extends over 17 amino acids. Per germline, CDR1 MNHEY and CDR2 SMNVEV (reference sequence). CDR3 sequence: CASSWDRKSSGANVLTF. The CDR3 nucleotides read TGTGCCAGCAGTTGGGACAGGAAAAGCTCTGGGGCCAACGTCCTGACTTTC.

This clone was found once. The chain employs TRBV29-1 and TRBJ2-7, with 7 bases lining up with TRBD1. J was trimmed by 6 bases and V by 2 bases; bases with no gene match: 13. Germline V gene sequence: CDR1 SQVTM, CDR2 ANQGSEA. The CDR3 consists of 15 residues. CDR3 in DNA: TGCAGCGTTGAAACCCGGGCGAGGGGGCTCGCCGAGCAGTACTTC. Translated: CSVETRARGLAEQYF.

This clone has more than one count but fewer than ten. The chain couples TRBV6-5 to TRBJ1-1, with D hard to call. Germline V gene sequence: CDR1 MNHEY, CDR2 SVGAGI. The CDR3 runs to 14 residues. V was cut by 0 bases and J by 0 bases, with 5 bases left in between. The CDR3 loop is CASSYSTVNTEAFF. CDR3 nucleotide sequence: TGTGCCAGCAGTTACTCAACAGTGAACACTGAAGCTTTCTTT.